A selection of T cell receptor beta chains follows, all from one sample in a study of pediatric ulcerative colitis. TCRdb's copy holds only in-frame clones and misses some; the assay was immunoSEQ multiplex PCR. The sample records roughly 49,000 clones, around 79% being singletons. The sequencing sample was made of gut tissue. The receptors were gathered from a girl aged 5-17 years with moderate ulcerative colitis. The CDR3 runs from the conserved cysteine through the conserved F or W. A D gene is named only where the DNA matches it firmly. Where a row states a size, it is once, few, many or the class of an expanded clone; other rows omit it.

J,D,size,V,DNA,CDR3
TRBJ1-4,TRBD1,NA,TRBV5-1,TGCGCCAGCAGCCATGGACAGGGGGATGAAAAACTGTTTTTT,CASSHGQGDEKLFF
TRBJ1-2,NA,few,TRBV6-6,TGTGCCAGCAAAGGGGCCGATGGCTACACCTTC,CASKGADGYTF
TRBJ2-7,NA,NA,TRBV7-8,TGTGCCAGCAGCTTAGAACAGTGGAAATCCTACGAGCAGTACTTC,CASSLEQWKSYEQYF
TRBJ2-1,TRBD1,NA,TRBV28,TGTGCCAGCTACCGGACAGGGTACCACAATGAGCAGTTCTTC,CASYRTGYHNEQFF
TRBJ2-1,TRBD1,NA,TRBV7-1,TGTGCCAGCAGTGGTACGCAGGGGGCGTCCAATGAGCAGTTCTTC,CASSGTQGASNEQFF
TRBJ2-2,TRBD2,NA,TRBV18,TGTGCCAGCTCACCAGCGGGGGGCTTGTCCGGGGAGCTGTTTTTT,CASSPAGGLSGELFF
TRBJ1-2,NA,NA,TRBV27,TGTGCCAGCAGTTCGTTGCAGGATCGGTATGGCTACACCTTC,CASSSLQDRYGYTF
TRBJ2-1,TRBD1,NA,TRBV11-3,TGTGCCAGCAGCATCGGACAGGGAAGGAAGCAGTTCTTC,CASSIGQGRKQFF
TRBJ1-6,TRBD1,NA,TRBV7-9,TGTGCCAGCAGCCGGACAGGGCGTGAATCACCCCTCCACTTT,CASSRTGRESPLHF
TRBJ1-3,NA,few,TRBV7-9,TGTGCCAGCAGCGCCTCTGGAAACACCATATATTTT,CASSASGNTIYF
TRBJ1-5,NA,NA,TRBV5-1,TGCGCCAGCAGCCCCGGAGGGTTGGGCAATCAGCCCCAGCATTTT,CASSPGGLGNQPQHF
TRBJ2-7,TRBD2,NA,TRBV19,TGTGCCAGTAGTGTACCGGGACTAGCTTCCTACGAGCAGTACTTC,CASSVPGLASYEQYF
TRBJ2-1,NA,NA,TRBV5-6,TGTGCCAGCAGCTTGGTAGTGGGAGGATTCTACAATGAGCAGTTCTTC,CASSLVVGGFYNEQFF
TRBJ1-6,TRBD1,few,TRBV27,TGTGCCAGCAGTTCGACGGACAGGGGGCTCTGGTCACCCCTCCACTTT,CASSSTDRGLWSPLHF
TRBJ1-3,TRBD1,once,TRBV5-5,TGTGCCAGCAGCGCTGGGACAGGGAGTGGGTACACCATATATTTT,CASSAGTGSGYTIYF
TRBJ2-7,TRBD1,NA,TRBV5-4,TGTGCCAGCAGCTTGGACAGGGGTAACGAGCAGTACTTC,CASSLDRGNEQYF
TRBJ2-3,NA,NA,TRBV11-2,TGTGCCAGCAGCTTAGGGTTCAACAGGGTCACAGATACGCAGTATTTT,CASSLGFNRVTDTQYF
TRBJ1-6,TRBD1,NA,TRBV7-3,TGTGCCAGCAGCAGGACAGGGGGGAATTCACCCCTCCACTTT,CASSRTGGNSPLHF
TRBJ2-1,TRBD1,NA,TRBV6-1,TGTGCCAGCATTACGACAGGGGGATATGAGCAGTTCTTC,CASITTGGYEQFF
TRBJ2-3,TRBD2,NA,TRBV28,TGTGCCAGCAGCCTCACTAGCGGGGGGGCCCTGGATACGCAGTATTTT,CASSLTSGGALDTQYF
TRBJ2-7,NA,NA,TRBV30,TGTGCCTGGAGTCGGTCCTACGAGCAGTACTTC,CAWSRSYEQYF
TRBJ2-2,TRBD2,NA,TRBV5-8,TGTGCCAGCAGTCGGCCGGGACTAGTGGTCGGGGAGCTGTTTTTT,CASSRPGLVVGELFF
TRBJ1-4,NA,NA,TRBV5-1,TGCGCCAGCAGCTTGGACGGAGCCCGGAATGAAAAACTGTTTTTT,CASSLDGARNEKLFF
TRBJ2-5,NA,few,TRBV12-2,TGTGCAAGTCGCTCGAGGTGGGAGACCCAGTACTTC,CASRSRWETQYF
TRBJ2-2,NA,NA,TRBV11-2,TGTGCCAGCAGCCGGACGGGGTTCACCGGGGAGCTGTTTTTT,CASSRTGFTGELFF
TRBJ1-2,TRBD1,once,TRBV7-6,TGTGCCAGCAGCTCGGGACAGGGGACCTCTCTAGACTCCTTCTATGGCTACACCTTC,CASSSGQGTSLDSFYGYTF
TRBJ1-1,TRBD1,NA,TRBV10-3,TGTGCCATCAGTCCCCGGGACAGGGGAGCTTTCTTT,CAISPRDRGAFF
TRBJ1-2,NA,NA,TRBV6-4,TGTGCCACCCGTGGACCGGAGTATGGCTACACCTTC,CATRGPEYGYTF
TRBJ2-7,NA,NA,TRBV7-2,TGTGCCAGCAGCTTAGAAGGCAGACAACCACTCTACGAGCAGTACTTC,CASSLEGRQPLYEQYF
TRBJ1-2,NA,NA,TRBV28,TGTGCCAGCAGGGGGAAGGGTTGGGACTATGGCTACACCTTC,CASRGKGWDYGYTF
TRBJ1-1,NA,few,TRBV9,TGTGCCAGCAGCAGGACGGGCGTAGCGCAAGCTTTCTTT,CASSRTGVAQAFF
TRBJ2-1,TRBD2,few,TRBV7-6,TGTGCCAGCAGCCAGACTAGCGGGACTAACAATGAGCAGTTCTTC,CASSQTSGTNNEQFF
TRBJ2-6,NA,NA,TRBV6-4,TGTGCCAGCAGTGCCCTGGGGGGGGCGATCGGTGGGGCCAACGTCCTGACTTTC,CASSALGGAIGGANVLTF
TRBJ2-1,NA,NA,TRBV11-2,TGTGCCAGCAGCACTCGACTAGAGAATGAGCAGTTCTTC,CASSTRLENEQFF
TRBJ2-1,NA,NA,TRBV6-6,TGTGCCACAGCCGGTGCGGGCGGGCAGTTCTTC,CATAGAGGQFF
TRBJ2-7,NA,NA,TRBV30,TGTGCCTGGAAACAGGGCCCTAATTACGAGCAGTACTTC,CAWKQGPNYEQYF
TRBJ1-4,NA,NA,TRBV7-2,TGTGCCAGCAGCTTATACGGTGGGACATTACTGTTTTTT,CASSLYGGTLLFF
TRBJ1-2,TRBD1,NA,TRBV19,TGTGCCAGTTCACAGGGGGCAAATGGCTACACCTTC,CASSQGANGYTF